A single count supports the clone carrying this TCR beta chain. Those enrolled, adults aged roughly 18 to 90 years, came from about two dozen US areas. In the original processing: Amplification of reference gene primers provided the estimated nucleated cell counts. Profiling relied on immunoSEQ multiplex PCR, and the TCRdb table lists in-frame clones only, not all of them. The DNA gave D and trimming, while V, J and clone size come from that table. The sample carries around 290,000 clones, 80% to 95% recorded once. This entry comes from a study of blood T cell repertoires in COVID-19. This CDR3 has 17 amino acids.

The sample taken for sequencing was PBMCs or T cells enriched from blood (not recorded which). The clonotype originates from a woman in her 30s who had recovered from COVID-19. V gene TRBV21-1 combines with J gene TRBJ2-2; TRBD2, the table's D call, lacks a check against the DNA. TRBV21-1 is noted as a pseudogene. DNA for the CDR3: TGTGCCAGTGGACCCGAACGAACAGCGGGAGGGCCCGGGGAGCTGTTTTTT. This encodes CASGPERTAGGPGELFF.